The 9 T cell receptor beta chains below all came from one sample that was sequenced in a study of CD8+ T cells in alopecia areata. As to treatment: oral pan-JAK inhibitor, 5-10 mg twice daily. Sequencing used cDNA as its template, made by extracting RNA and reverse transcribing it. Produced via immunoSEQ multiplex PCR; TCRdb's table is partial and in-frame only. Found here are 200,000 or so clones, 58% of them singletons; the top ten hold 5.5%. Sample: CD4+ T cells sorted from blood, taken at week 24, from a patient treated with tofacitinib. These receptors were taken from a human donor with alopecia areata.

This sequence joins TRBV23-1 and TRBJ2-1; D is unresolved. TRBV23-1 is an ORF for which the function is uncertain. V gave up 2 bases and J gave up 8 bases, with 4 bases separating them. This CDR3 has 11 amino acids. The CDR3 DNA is TGCGCCAGCAGTCAACCGGATGAGCAGTTCTTC. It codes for CASSQPDEQFF.

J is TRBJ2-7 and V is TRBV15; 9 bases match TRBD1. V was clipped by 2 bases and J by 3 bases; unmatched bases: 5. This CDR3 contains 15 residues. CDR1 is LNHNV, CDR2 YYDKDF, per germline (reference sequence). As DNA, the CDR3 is TGTGCCACCAGCAGACCGGGACAGGGCAGCTACGAGCAGTACTTC. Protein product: CATSRPGQGSYEQYF.

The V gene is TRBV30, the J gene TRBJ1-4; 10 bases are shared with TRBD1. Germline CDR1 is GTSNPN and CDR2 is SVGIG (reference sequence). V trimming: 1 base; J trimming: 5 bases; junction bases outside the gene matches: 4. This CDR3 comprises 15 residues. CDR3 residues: CAWSGSGQGNEKLFF. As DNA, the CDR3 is TGTGCCTGGAGTGGCTCGGGACAGGGGAATGAAAAACTGTTTTTT.

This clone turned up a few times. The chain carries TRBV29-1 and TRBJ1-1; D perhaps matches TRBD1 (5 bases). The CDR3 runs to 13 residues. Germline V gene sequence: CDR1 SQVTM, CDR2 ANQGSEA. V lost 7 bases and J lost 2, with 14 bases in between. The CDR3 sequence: CSAGTDTNTEAFF. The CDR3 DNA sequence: TGCAGCGCCGGGACCGACACCAACACTGAAGCTTTCTTT.

In DNA, the CDR3 is TGTGCCAGCAGCTTATTCCACGGGGAGCTGGGGACCCAGTACTTC. Translation: CASSLFHGELGTQYF. The rearrangement uses TRBV7-8 and TRBJ2-5, with D possibly TRBD2 on 5 matching bases. V was shortened by 2 bases and J by 7 bases, with 17 bases between the two germline ends. CDR3 length: 15 amino acids. Looked up from germline, CDR1 is SGHVS and CDR2 is FQNEAQ.

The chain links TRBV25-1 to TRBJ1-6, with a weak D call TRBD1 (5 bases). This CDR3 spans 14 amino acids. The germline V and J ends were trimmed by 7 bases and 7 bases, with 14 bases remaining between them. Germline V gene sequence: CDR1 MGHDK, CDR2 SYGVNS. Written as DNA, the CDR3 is TGTGCCAGCATCGCCGGGACTGAGAATTCACCCCTCCACTTT. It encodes CASIAGTENSPLHF.

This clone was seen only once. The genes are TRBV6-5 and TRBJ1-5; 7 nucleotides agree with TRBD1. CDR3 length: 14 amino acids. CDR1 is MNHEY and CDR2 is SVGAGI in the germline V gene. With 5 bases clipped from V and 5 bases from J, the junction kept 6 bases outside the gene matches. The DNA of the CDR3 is TGTGCCAGCAGTCCCGACAGGGCAGATCAGCCCCAGCATTTT. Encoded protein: CASSPDRADQPQHF.

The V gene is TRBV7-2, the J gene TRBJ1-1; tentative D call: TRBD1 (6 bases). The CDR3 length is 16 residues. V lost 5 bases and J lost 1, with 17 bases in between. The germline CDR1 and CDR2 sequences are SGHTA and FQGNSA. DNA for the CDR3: TGTGCCAGCAGCCTCCACATTCGGACAGAGAACACTGAAGCTTTCTTT. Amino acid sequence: CASSLHIRTENTEAFF.

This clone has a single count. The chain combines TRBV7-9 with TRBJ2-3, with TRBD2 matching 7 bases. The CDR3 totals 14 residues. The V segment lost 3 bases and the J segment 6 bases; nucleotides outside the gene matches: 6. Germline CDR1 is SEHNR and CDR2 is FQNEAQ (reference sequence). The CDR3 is CASSFSGSGDTQYF. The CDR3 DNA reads TGTGCCAGCAGCTTTAGCGGGTCCGGGGATACGCAGTATTTT.